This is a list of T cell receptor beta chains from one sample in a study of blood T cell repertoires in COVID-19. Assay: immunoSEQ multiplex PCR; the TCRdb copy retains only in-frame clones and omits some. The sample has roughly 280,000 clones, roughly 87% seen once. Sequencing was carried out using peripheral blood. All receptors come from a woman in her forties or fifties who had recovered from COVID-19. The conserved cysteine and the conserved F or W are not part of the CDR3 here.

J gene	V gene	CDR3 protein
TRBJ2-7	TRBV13	ASSGLAGALGEQY
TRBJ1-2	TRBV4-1	ASRLPGQGSGYT
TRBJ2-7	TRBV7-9	ASSFGGADGEQY
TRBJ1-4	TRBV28	ASRGTGGEKLF
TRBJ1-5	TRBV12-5	ASGYTVFPGIYQPQH
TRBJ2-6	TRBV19	ASSIGGGGANVLT
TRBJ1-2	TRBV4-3	ASSQVDSGSYGYT
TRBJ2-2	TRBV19	ASRDRGNGELF
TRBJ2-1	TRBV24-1	ATSDPASGNGEQF
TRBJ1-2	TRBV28	ASREGQGDGYT
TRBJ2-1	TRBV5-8	ASSTGTGGYNEQF
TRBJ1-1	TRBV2	ASSERRRNTEAF
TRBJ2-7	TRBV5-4	ASSLGSGSYEQY
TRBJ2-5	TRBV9	ASSPRLEGTQY
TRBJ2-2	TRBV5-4	ASSPRGNTGELF
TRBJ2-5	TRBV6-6	ASSSGLAGGVETQY
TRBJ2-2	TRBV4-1	ASSQDRVLGELF
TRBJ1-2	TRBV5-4	ASSLAQDRGYYGYT
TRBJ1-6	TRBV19	ASRTGVNSPLH
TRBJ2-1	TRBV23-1	ASRPSQFPGTPYNEQF
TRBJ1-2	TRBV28	ASSFRDRVGGYT
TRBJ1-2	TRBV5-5	ASSLRDSDGYT
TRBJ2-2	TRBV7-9	ASSLLGRTGELF
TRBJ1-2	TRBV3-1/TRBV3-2	ASSQVGPGAVGYT
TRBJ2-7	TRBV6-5	ASNPGRAYEQY
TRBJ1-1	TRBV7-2	ASSLSVLGASAEAF
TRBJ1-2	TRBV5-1	ASSTGQGANGYT
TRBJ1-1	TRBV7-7	ASSLDYGSEAF
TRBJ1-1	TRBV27	ASSLDRLQGAF
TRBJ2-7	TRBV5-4	ASSLPGTVSYEQY
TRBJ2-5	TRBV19	ATRQGLETQY
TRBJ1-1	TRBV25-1	ASSESQLPNTEAF
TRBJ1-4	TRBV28	ASSLPGTGLEKLF
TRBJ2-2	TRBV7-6	ASSLQAFAGHTGELF
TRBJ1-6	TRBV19	ATAEDGNSPLH
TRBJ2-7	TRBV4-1	ASSHRTASYEQY
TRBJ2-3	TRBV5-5	ASSLNKGLASTDTQY
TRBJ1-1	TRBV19	ASSIDRDRPAF
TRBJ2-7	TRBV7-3	ASSRGTGSYEQY
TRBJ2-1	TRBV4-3	ASSQELGSSSYNEQF
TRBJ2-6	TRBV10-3	AISQGASSGANVLT
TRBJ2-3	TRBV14	ASSQDAGVADTQY
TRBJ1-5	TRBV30	AWSPVGGWAQPQH
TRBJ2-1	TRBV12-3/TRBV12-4	ASRLRHNEQF
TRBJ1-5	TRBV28	ASSRRDRPRNQPQH
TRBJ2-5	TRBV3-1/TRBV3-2	ASSQTQGSETQY
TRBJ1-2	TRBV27	ASGSGTGGNYGYT
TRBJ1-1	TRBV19	ASKSTEWYTEAF
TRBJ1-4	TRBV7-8	ASSLGQGGGKLF
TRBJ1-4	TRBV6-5	ASSYEDRVEKLF